This T cell receptor beta chain is from a study of shared clonotypes between healthy human individuals. The data were produced by immunoSEQ multiplex PCR, yet TCRdb's version contains in-frame clones alone and is incomplete. The sample holds approximately 2.5 million clones; approximately 94% are singletons and the top ten take about 0.39%. This CDR3 has 16 residues. With V trimmed by 2 bases and J by 8 bases, 9 bases remained unmatched. Germline CDR1 and CDR2: MNHEY and SVGAGI. The clonotype was recovered from a man between 18 and 29 years old in good health. Some clones in this sample may be carry-over from other donors' samples. The chain carries TRBV6-5 and TRBJ2-1; the match to TRBD2 covers 10 bases. The sample taken for sequencing was naive CD4+ T cells from PBMCs. Subset of the sample: CD45RA+ positively selected. The CDR3 DNA reads as TGTGCCAGCAGTTACCAATCTAGCGGGAGTATATATGAGCAGTTCTTC. Protein: CASSYQSSGSIYEQFF.